This T cell receptor (beta chain) was documented in a study of OX40 agonist ivuxolimab in advanced cancers. For the study at large: Hepatocellular carcinoma, melanoma, renal cell or head and neck cancer occurred in dose-escalation patients. The dose-escalation cohort was over 65% male, with a mean age of around 60 years, ranging about 20 to 79. Earlier anti-PD-1, anti-PD-L1 or anti-CTLA-4 therapy was permitted; around 40% had received some.

The germline V and J ends were trimmed by 6 bases and 5 bases, with 13 bases remaining between them. Germline values: CDR1 LNHDA, CDR2 SQIVND (reference sequence). The CDR3 runs 13 residues. Samples were taken at baseline and on day 1 of cycles 4 and 7. Some clones are missing from TCRdb's copy, which holds only in-frame ones; the method was immunoSEQ multiplex PCR. The table includes some 100,000 clones, nearly 90% detected once. This receptor was identified in an adult with an advanced solid tumor such as melanoma, head and neck, liver or kidney cancer. This sequence joins TRBV19 and TRBJ2-5, with D perhaps matching TRBD1 or TRBD2 (5 bases each). Sequenced material: CD4+ or CD8+ T cells sorted from blood, taken in a trial of the OX40 agonist ivuxolimab. The DNA for the CDR3 is TGTGCCAGTAGCACCGGGACCTTTGAGACCCAGTACTTC. Protein product: CASSTGTFETQYF.